A single sample gave rise to the 10 T cell receptor beta chains below, sequenced in a study of blood T cell repertoires in COVID-19. TCRdb keeps only in-frame clones here, not all; method: immunoSEQ multiplex PCR. Of fewer than 400,000 clones in the sample, about 92% are singletons; the top ten hold around 20%. Sequencing input: PBMCs or T cells enriched from blood (not recorded which). The receptor set was obtained from a woman between 25 and 40 years old who had recovered from COVID-19.

The rearrangement uses TRBV19 and TRBJ2-2, with 11 bases lining up with TRBD2. Trimming removed 11 bases from V and 6 bases from J; junction bases left unmatched: 11. CDR1 is LNHDA and CDR2 is SQIVND in the germline V gene (reference sequence). This CDR3 spans 15 amino acids. The CDR3 here is CASDPGGLAAGELFF. The CDR3 DNA reads as TGTGCCTCCGACCCCGGGGGACTAGCGGCCGGGGAGCTGTTTTTT.

The CDR3 is CASSQGLATYEQYF. The CDR3 DNA reads as TGCGCCAGCAGCCAAGGGTTAGCCACCTACGAGCAGTACTTC. The chain is built from TRBV4-1 and TRBJ2-7; no clear D. CDR1 and CDR2 (germline): MGHRA, YSYEKL. This CDR3 comprises 14 residues. V shed 1 base and J shed 2 bases, with 9 bases lying between them.

The chain couples TRBV2 to TRBJ1-6; 7 bases line up with TRBD1. This CDR3 is 14 amino acids long. Germline V gene data show CDR1 as SNHLY and CDR2 as FYNNEI. J was trimmed by 10 bases and V by 1 base; bases with no gene match: 4. CDR3 coding DNA: TGTGCCAGCAGTGAAGGACAGGGAGTATCACCCCTCCACTTT. It encodes CASSEGQGVSPLHF.

The gene calls are TRBV18 and TRBJ2-7; 9 bases match TRBD2. V lost 2 bases to trimming and J lost 0 bases; unmatched junction nucleotides: 5. Germline loops: CDR1 KGHSH, CDR2 LQKENI. This CDR3 spans 16 amino acids. The CDR3: CASSPSGRPTSYEQYF. The CDR3 DNA is TGTGCCAGCTCACCAAGCGGGAGGCCTACCTCCTACGAGCAGTACTTC.

J is TRBJ1-4 and V is TRBV18; 10 bases line up with TRBD1. Germline values: CDR1 KGHSH, CDR2 LQKENI. This CDR3 has 14 amino acids. The junction had 3 bases not matched to a gene; V was cut back by 4 bases and J by 7 bases. The CDR3, as DNA: TGTGCCAGCTCACGAGGGACAGGGGCTGAAAAACTGTTTTTT. Translating gives CASSRGTGAEKLFF.

This chain connects TRBV10-3 to TRBJ2-5; TRBD2 agrees at 7 bases. After removal of 4 bases from V and 4 bases from J, the junction contained 6 bases not matched to a gene. The CDR3 runs 14 residues. CDR1 is ENHRY, CDR2 SYGVKD, per germline. CDR3 protein: CAISALRGGETQYF. The CDR3 DNA is TGTGCCATCAGTGCGCTTCGCGGGGGAGAGACCCAGTACTTC.

V usage is TRBV6-5 and J usage is TRBJ2-3, with D unresolved. The CDR3 spans 13 residues. CDR1 and CDR2 from the germline V gene are MNHEY and SVGAGI. V gave up 10 bases and J gave up 6 bases, with 17 bases separating them. In DNA form, the CDR3 reads TGTGCCAACAGAAATAGAGAAGCGGATACGCAGTATTTT. This encodes CANRNREADTQYF.

The chain couples TRBV29-1 to TRBJ1-2; D uncertain. The CDR3 runs to 13 residues. Germline V gene data show CDR1 as SQVTM and CDR2 as ANQGSEA. V lost 3 bases to trimming and J lost 7 bases, with 15 bases between them. The CDR3 sequence: CSVDLGRRRGYTF. DNA of the CDR3: TGCAGCGTTGACCTAGGAAGGAGGCGTGGCTACACCTTC.

The gene calls are TRBV19 and TRBJ1-1; TRBD1 is a possible D gene (5 bases). CDR3 size: 15 residues. V gave up 5 bases and J gave up 5 bases, with 18 bases separating them. Looked up from germline, CDR1 is LNHDA and CDR2 is SQIVND (reference sequence). The CDR3 DNA sequence: TGTGCCAGTAGTCCCGCCGGGGGGGGTGTAACTGAAGCTTTCTTT. It specifies CASSPAGGGVTEAFF. The variable domain in full, completed from reference TRBV19 and TRBJ1-1, reads DGGITQSPKYLFRKEGQNVTLSCEQNLNHDAMYWYRQDPGQGLRLIYYSQIVNDFQKGDIAEGYSVSREKKESFPLTVTSAQKNPTAFYLCASSPAGGGVTEAFFGQGTRLTVV.

The J gene is TRBJ2-1, the V gene TRBV7-2, with TRBD2 matching 7 bases. The V and J ends lost 5 bases and 3 bases, in that order; junction bases with no gene match: 13. Germline CDR1 SGHTA, CDR2 FQGNSA. The CDR3 covers 17 residues. The CDR3 DNA is TGTGCCAGCAGCCCATCGGGGGGAGGGGTCAACTACAATGAGCAGTTCTTC. Its translation is CASSPSGGGVNYNEQFF.